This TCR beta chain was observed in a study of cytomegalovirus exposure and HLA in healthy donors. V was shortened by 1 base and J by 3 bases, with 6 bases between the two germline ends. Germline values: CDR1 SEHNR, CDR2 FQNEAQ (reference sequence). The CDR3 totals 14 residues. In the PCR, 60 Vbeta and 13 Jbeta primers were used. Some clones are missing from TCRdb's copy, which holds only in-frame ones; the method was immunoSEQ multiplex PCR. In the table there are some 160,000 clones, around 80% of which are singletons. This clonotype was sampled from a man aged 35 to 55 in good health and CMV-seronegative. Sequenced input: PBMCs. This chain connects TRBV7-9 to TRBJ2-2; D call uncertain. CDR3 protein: CASSLELDTGELFF. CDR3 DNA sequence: TGTGCCAGCAGCTTAGAACTCGACACCGGGGAGCTGTTTTTT. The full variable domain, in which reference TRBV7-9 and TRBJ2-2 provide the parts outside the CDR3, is DTGVSQNPRHKITKRGQNVTFRCDPISEHNRLYWYRQTLGQGPEFLTYFQNEAQLEKSRLLSDRFSAERPKGSFSTLEIQRTEQGDSAMYLCASSLELDTGELFFGEGSRLTVL.